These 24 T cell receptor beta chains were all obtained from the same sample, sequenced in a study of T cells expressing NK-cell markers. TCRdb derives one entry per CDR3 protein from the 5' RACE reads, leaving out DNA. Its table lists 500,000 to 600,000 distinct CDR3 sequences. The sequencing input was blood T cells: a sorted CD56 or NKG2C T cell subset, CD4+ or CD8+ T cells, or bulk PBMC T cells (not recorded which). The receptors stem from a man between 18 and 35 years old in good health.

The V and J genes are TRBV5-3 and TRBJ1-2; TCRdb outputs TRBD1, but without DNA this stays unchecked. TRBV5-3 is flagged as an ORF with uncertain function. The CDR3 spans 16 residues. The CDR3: CAATNGAGSHGGGYTF.

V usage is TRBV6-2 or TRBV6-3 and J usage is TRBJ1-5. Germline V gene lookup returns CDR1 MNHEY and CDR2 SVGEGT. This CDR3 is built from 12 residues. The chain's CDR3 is CASRRLDQPQHF.

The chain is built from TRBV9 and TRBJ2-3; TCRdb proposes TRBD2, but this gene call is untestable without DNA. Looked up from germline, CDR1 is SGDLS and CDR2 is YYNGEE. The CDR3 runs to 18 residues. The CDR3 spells CASSAPESGRRGTDTQYF.

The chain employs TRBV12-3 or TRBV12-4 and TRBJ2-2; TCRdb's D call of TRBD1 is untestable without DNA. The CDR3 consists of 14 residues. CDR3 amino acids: CASSPAIGGGELFF.

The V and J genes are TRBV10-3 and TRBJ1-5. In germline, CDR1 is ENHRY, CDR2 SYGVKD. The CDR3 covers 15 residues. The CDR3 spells CAISQGNIRNQPQHF.

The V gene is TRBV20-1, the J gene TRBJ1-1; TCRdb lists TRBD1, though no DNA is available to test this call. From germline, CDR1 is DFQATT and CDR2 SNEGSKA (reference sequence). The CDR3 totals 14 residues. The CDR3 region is CSARPPSTGGEAFF.

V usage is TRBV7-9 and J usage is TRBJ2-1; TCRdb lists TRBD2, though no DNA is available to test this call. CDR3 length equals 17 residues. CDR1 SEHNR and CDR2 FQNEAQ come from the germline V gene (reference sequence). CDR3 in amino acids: CASSLVGSENPYNEQFF.

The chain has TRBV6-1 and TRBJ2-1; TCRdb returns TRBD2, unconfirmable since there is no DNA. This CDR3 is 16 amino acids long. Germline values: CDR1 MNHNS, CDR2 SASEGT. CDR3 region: CASSTFLAGARDEQFF.

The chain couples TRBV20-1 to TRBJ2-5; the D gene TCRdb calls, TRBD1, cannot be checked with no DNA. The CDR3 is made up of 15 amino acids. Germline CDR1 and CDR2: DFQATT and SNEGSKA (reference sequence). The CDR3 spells CSATSNREFQETQYF.

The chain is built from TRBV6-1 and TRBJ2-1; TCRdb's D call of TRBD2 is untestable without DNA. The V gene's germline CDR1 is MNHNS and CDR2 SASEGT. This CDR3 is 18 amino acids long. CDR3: CASSENRRLAGIYNEQFF.

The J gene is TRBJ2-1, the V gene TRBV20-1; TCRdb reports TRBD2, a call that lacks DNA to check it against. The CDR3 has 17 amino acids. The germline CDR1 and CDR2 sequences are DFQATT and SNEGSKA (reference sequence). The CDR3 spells CSARDYFLAGAHNEQFF.

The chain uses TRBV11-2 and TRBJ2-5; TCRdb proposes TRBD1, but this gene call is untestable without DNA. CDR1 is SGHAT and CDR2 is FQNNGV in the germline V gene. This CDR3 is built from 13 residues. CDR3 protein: CASSSAGQQTQYF. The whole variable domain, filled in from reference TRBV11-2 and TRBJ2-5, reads EAGVAQSPRYKIIEKRQSVAFWCNPISGHATLYWYQQILGQGPKLLIQFQNNGVVDDSQLPKDRFSAERLKGVDSTLKIQPAKLEDSAVYLCASSSAGQQTQYFGPGTRLLVL.

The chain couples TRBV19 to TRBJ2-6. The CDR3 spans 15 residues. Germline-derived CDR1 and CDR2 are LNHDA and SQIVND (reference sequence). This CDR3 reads CASTTVDSGANVLTF.

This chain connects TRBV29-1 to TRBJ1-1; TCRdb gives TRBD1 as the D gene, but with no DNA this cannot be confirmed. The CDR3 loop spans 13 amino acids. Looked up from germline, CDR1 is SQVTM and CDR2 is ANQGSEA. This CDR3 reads CSVDRGPKFAAFF.

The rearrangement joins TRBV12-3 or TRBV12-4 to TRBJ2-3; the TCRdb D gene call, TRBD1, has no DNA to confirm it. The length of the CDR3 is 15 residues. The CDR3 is CASSSSRLGGLTQYF.

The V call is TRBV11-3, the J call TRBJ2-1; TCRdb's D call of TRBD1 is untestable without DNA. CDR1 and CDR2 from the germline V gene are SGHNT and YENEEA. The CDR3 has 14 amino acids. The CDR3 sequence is CASSLDGAGNEQFF.

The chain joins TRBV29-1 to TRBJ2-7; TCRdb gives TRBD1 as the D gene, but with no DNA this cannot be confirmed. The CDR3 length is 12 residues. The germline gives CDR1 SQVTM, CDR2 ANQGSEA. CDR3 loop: CSVPGQGNEQYF.

The CDR3 loop reads CASSQTGTLETQYF. The V call is TRBV7-2, the J call TRBJ2-5; the TRBD1 assignment by TCRdb is unverifiable without DNA. Per the germline V gene, CDR1 is SGHTA and CDR2 is FQGNSA. This CDR3 contains 14 residues.

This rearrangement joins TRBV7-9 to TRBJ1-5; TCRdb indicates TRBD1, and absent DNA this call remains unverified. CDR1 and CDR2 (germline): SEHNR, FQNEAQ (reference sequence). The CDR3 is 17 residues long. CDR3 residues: CASSLVHGAVSNQPQHF.

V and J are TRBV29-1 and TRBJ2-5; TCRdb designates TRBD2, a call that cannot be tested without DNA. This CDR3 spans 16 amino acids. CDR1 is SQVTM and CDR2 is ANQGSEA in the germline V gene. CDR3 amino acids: CSVRGLAGGDQETQYF.

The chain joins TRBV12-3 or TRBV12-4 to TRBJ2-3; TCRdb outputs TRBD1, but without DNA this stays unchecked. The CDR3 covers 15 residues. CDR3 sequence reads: CASSPPKQPTDTQYF.

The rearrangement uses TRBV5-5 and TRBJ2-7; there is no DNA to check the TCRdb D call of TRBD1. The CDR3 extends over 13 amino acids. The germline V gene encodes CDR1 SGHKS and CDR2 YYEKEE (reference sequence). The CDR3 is CASHRDRGYEQYF.

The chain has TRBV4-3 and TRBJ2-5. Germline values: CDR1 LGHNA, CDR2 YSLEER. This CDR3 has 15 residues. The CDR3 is CASSQELADQETQYF.

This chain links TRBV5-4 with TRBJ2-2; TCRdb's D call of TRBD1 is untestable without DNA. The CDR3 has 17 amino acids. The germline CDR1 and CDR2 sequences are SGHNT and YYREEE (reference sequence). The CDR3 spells CASSTKQSRTDQLSLFF.